One sample yielded the 17 T cell receptor beta chains listed below, sequenced in a study of blood T cell repertoires in COVID-19 (dated by TCRdb to 2019 to 2021). Library construction relied on the immunoSEQ multiplex PCR assay. The table comes from immuneACCESS by way of TCRdb, which keeps in-frame sequences with V and J called. Part of the clones is missing from these tables; in studies checked, under half for an unresolved V gene and the rest for unknown reasons. For this sample there are around 270,000 clones; around 89% appear just once. The ten largest account for approximately 4.3% of the sample. The specimen was peripheral blood. The receptor source for this set is a man aged 40-55 years with acute or convalescent COVID-19.

This rearrangement joins TRBV24-1 to TRBJ2-3, with 9 positions matching TRBD2. V trimming: 6 bases; J trimming: 4 bases; junction bases outside the gene matches: 7. From germline, CDR1 is KGHDR and CDR2 SFDVKD. The CDR3 is made up of 15 amino acids. Written as DNA, the CDR3 is TGTGCCACCAGTCGGGCGGGGGGGCCTGCAGATACGCAGTATTTT. Its translation is CATSRAGGPADTQYF.

This chain links TRBV6-2 or TRBV6-3 with TRBJ2-7; 7 bases fit TRBD1. Germline CDR1 MNHEY, CDR2 SVGEGT. The trim removed 5 bases at V and 4 bases at J, leaving 8 bases unmatched. The CDR3 loop spans 14 amino acids. For the CDR3, the DNA is TGTGCCAGCAGTACGCCGGACAGGACTTACGAGCAGTACTTC. Protein sequence: CASSTPDRTYEQYF.

This clone turned up a few times. The chain couples TRBV28 to TRBJ1-5; a weak D match, TRBD1 (5 bases). This CDR3 region has 14 residues. The V end was cut by 3 bases, the J end by 5 bases, with 11 bases between. Germline values: CDR1 MDHEN, CDR2 SYDVKM. This chain's CDR3 is CASSFSQDYQPQHF. The DNA for the CDR3 is TGTGCCAGCAGTTTTTCACAGGATTATCAGCCCCAGCATTTT.

This clone was observed once. This chain joins TRBV30 and TRBJ2-7, with TRBD2 matching 12 bases. Trimming took 5 bases from V and 6 from J; bases not matched to a gene: 8. The CDR3 has 14 amino acids. The germline V gene has CDR1 GTSNPN and CDR2 SVGIG (reference sequence). CDR3 sequence (DNA): TGTGCCTGGCGCTCACTAGCGGGGGGTAGCGAGCAGTACTTC. It yields the protein CAWRSLAGGSEQYF.

This chain connects TRBV5-1 to TRBJ1-1; the D gene is possibly TRBD1 (6 bases). Germline CDR1 and CDR2: SGHRS and YFSETQ. V lost 2 bases, J lost 5 bases, and 10 bases lay in between. This CDR3 spans 13 amino acids. The CDR3 coding sequence is TGCGCCAGCAGCTTTTCAGGGGAGACTGAAGCTTTCTTT. It is translated as CASSFSGETEAFF. Together with reference TRBV5-1 and TRBJ1-1, the CDR3 gives the full variable domain: KAGVTQTPRYLIKTRGQQVTLSCSPISGHRSVSWYQQTPGQGLQFLFEYFSETQRNKGNFPGRFSGRQFSNSRSEMNVSTLELGDSALYLCASSFSGETEAFFGQGTRLTVV.

The V call is TRBV11-2, the J call TRBJ2-1; D not certain. The CDR3 runs to 14 residues. V was shortened by 0 bases and J by 4 bases, with 7 bases between the two germline ends. Germline V CDR1 and CDR2: SGHAT, FQNNGV. Here the CDR3 DNA reads TGTGCCAGCAGCTTAGATCAGGCTTACAATGAGCAGTTCTTC. Protein: CASSLDQAYNEQFF.

This clone was picked up a small number of times. The chain couples TRBV2 to TRBJ1-2, with TRBD1 as a possible D gene (5 bases). V lost 7 bases and J lost 4, with 13 bases in between. CDR3 length: 13 residues. Per germline, CDR1 SNHLY and CDR2 FYNNEI. CDR3 protein: CASISSGSYGYTF. DNA of the CDR3: TGTGCCAGCATCTCTTCAGGGTCCTATGGCTACACCTTC.

The CDR3 DNA follows: TGTGCCTGGAGTGTAGAGCCTTACTATGGCTACACCTTC. Protein sequence: CAWSVEPYYGYTF. V and J are TRBV30 and TRBJ1-2; D ambiguous. Germline-derived CDR1 and CDR2 are GTSNPN and SVGIG (reference sequence). The V end was cut by 0 bases, the J end by 3 bases, with 8 bases between. The CDR3 has 13 amino acids.

The V and J genes are TRBV6-5 and TRBJ2-2, with a possible D match to TRBD1 (5 bases). The CDR3 runs to 13 residues. Trimming left V 6 bases short and J 6 bases short, with 11 bases between. The germline CDR1 and CDR2 sequences are MNHEY and SVGAGI. CDR3 loop: CASRDRGPGELFF. CDR3 coding DNA: TGTGCCAGCAGGGATAGGGGCCCCGGGGAGCTGTTTTTT.

The chain employs TRBV24-1 and TRBJ2-3, with D possibly being TRBD2 (6 bases). V lost 0 bases, J lost 6 bases, and 12 bases lay in between. This CDR3 has 15 residues. Germline CDR1 KGHDR, CDR2 SFDVKD. The CDR3 sequence: CATSDLSTGVDTQYF. CDR3 nucleotide sequence: TGTGCCACCAGTGATTTGAGTACGGGGGTTGATACGCAGTATTTT.

This chain connects TRBV25-1 to TRBJ1-2, with D perhaps TRBD1 (6 bases). V gave up 6 bases and J gave up 2 bases, with 13 bases separating them. The CDR3 covers 14 residues. Germline-derived CDR1 and CDR2 are MGHDK and SYGVNS. DNA for the CDR3: TGTGCCAGCAGGGAGGGGGGGCAGAACTATGGCTACACCTTC. Protein: CASREGGQNYGYTF.

The chain carries TRBV18 and TRBJ2-2; D not resolved. Germline V gene sequence: CDR1 KGHSH, CDR2 LQKENI. V was cut by 3 bases and J by 3 bases, with 5 bases left in between. The CDR3 runs 13 residues. The CDR3 sequence is CASSPSDTGELFF. The CDR3 DNA reads TGTGCCAGCTCACCTTCAGACACCGGGGAGCTGTTTTTT.

The chain is built from TRBV6-6 and TRBJ1-2, with TRBD1 matching 7 bases. Germline CDR1 and CDR2: MNHNY and SVGAGI (reference sequence). Trimming at V came to 6 bases and at J to 3 bases, leaving 7 bases not matched to a gene. This CDR3 region has 14 residues. The CDR3 loop is CASRWTGGDYGYTF. The CDR3 DNA is TGTGCCAGCAGGTGGACAGGAGGAGACTATGGCTACACCTTC.

As to this clone: The same CDR3 can be traced to other DNA sequences in this sample. This chain connects TRBV6-5 to TRBJ1-2; 8 bases line up with TRBD1. J lost 4 bases, V lost 6 bases, and 4 bases had no gene match. CDR3 length: 13 amino acids. The V gene's germline CDR1 is MNHEY and CDR2 SVGAGI. CDR3 amino acids: CASSLTGGYGYTF. CDR3 nucleotides: TGTGCCAGCAGCCTCACAGGGGGCTATGGCTACACCTTC.

The chain has TRBV11-2 and TRBJ1-6; a weak D match, TRBD1 (5 bases). Germline V CDR1 and CDR2: SGHAT, FQNNGV. This CDR3 has 18 residues. V was pared by 3 bases and J by 0 bases, with 15 bases between. CDR3 in DNA: TGTGCCAGCAGCTTCAAATCCTCGACAGCCTCCTATAATTCACCCCTCCACTTT. Protein sequence: CASSFKSSTASYNSPLHF.

This rearrangement joins TRBV2 to TRBJ2-7, with a weak D call TRBD1 (5 bases). The CDR3 runs to 15 residues. V was cut by 1 base and J by 2 bases, with 12 bases left in between. CDR1 is SNHLY and CDR2 is FYNNEI in the germline V gene. DNA of the CDR3: TGTGCCAGCAGTGAAGAAAGGAGCAGGGCCTACGAGCAGTACTTC. It specifies CASSEERSRAYEQYF.

This chain joins TRBV7-9 and TRBJ1-4; D is ambiguous. There are 14 residues in the CDR3. The ends were cut back, 6 bases at V and 5 bases at J, with 13 bases in the middle. Germline V gene lookup returns CDR1 SEHNR and CDR2 FQNEAQ (reference sequence). The CDR3 coding sequence is TGTGCCAGCAGTTTTTTAAGAGGGAATGAAAAACTGTTTTTT. Protein: CASSFLRGNEKLFF.